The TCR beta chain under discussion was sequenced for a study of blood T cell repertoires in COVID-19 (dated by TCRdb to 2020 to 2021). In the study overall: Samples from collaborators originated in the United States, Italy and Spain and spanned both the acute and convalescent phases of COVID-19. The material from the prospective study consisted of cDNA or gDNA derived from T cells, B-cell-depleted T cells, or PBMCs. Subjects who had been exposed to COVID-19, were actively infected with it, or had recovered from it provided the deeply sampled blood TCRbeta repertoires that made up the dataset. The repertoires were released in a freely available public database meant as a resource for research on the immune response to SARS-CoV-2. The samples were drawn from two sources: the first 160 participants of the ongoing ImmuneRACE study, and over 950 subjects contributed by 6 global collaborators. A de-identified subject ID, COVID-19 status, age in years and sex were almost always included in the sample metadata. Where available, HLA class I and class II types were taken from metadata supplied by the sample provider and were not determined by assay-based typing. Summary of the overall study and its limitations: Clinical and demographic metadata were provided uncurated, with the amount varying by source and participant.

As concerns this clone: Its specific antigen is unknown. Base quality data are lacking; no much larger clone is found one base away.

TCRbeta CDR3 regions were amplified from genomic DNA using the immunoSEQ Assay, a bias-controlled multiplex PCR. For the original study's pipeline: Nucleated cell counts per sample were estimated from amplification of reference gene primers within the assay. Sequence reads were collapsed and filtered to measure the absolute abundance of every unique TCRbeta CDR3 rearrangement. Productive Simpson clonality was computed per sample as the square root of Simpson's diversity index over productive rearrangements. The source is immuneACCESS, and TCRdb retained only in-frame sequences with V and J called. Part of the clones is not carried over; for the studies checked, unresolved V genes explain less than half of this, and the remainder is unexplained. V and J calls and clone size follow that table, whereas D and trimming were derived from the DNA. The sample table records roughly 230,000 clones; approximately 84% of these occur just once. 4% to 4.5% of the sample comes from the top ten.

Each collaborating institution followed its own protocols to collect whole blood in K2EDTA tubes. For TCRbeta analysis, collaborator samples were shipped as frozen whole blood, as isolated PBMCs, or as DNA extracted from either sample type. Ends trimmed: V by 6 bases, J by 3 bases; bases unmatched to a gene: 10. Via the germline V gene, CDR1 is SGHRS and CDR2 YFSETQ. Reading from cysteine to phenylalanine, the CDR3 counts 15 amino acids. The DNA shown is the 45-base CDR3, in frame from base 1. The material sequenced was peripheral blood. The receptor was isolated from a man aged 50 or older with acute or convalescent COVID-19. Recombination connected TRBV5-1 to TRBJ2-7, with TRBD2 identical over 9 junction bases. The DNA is TGCGCCAGCAAGGTAGACCTAGCGGGAATCTACGAGCAGTACTTC. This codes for CASKVDLAGIYEQYF. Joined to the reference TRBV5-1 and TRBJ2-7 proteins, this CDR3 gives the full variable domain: KAGVTQTPRYLIKTRGQQVTLSCSPISGHRSVSWYQQTPGQGLQFLFEYFSETQRNKGNFPGRFSGRQFSNSRSEMNVSTLELGDSALYLCASKVDLAGIYEQYFGPGTRLTVT.